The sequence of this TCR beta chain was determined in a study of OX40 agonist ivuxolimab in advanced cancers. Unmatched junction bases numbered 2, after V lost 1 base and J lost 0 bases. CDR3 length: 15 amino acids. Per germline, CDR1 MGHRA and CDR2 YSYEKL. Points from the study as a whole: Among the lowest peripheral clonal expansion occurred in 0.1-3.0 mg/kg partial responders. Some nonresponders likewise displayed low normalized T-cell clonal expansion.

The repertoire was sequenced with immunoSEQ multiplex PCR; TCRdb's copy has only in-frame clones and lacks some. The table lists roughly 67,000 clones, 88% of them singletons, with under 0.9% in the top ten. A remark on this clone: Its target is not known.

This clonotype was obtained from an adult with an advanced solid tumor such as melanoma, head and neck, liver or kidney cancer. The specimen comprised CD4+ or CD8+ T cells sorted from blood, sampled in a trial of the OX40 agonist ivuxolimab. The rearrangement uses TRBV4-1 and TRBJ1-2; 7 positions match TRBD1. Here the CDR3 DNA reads TGCGCCAGCAGCCAAGGAACAGGGGCTAACTATGGCTACACCTTC. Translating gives CASSQGTGANYGYTF.